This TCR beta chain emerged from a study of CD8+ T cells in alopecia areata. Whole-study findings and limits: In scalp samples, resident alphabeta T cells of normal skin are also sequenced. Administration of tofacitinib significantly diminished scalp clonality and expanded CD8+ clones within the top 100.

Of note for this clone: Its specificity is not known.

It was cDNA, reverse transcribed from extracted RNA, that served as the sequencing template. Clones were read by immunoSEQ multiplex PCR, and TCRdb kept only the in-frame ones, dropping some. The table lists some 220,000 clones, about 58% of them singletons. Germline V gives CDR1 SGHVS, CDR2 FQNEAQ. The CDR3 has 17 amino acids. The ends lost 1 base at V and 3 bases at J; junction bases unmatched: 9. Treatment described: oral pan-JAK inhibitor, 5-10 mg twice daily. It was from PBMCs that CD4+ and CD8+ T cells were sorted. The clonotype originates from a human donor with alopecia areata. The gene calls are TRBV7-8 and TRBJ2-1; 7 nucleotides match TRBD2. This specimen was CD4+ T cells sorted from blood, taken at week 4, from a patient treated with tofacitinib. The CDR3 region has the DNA TGTGCCAGCAGCTTAGATTCTTACGGGGGGAACTACAATGAGCAGTTCTTC. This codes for CASSLDSYGGNYNEQFF.